This passage covers 17 T cell receptor beta chains from one sample sequenced in a study of blood T cell repertoires in COVID-19. Profiled with immunoSEQ multiplex PCR; TCRdb holds only in-frame clones, not every one. Found here are about 180,000 clones, more than 85% of them singletons; the top ten hold less than 3%. What was sequenced was peripheral blood. The receptor set was obtained from a young woman with active or convalescent COVID-19.

The chain joins TRBV15 to TRBJ2-7; D not resolved. Trimming took 1 base from V and 0 from J, leaving 10 bases between them. Germline lookup yields CDR1 LNHNV and CDR2 YYDKDF (reference sequence). The CDR3 covers 15 residues. The DNA of the CDR3 is TGTGCCACCAGCAGAGCTACAGAATTCTCCTACGAGCAGTACTTC. Residues: CATSRATEFSYEQYF.

The chain recombines TRBV5-1 with TRBJ1-1; TRBD1 is a possible D gene (5 bases). CDR1 is SGHRS, CDR2 YFSETQ, per germline. This CDR3 is built from 14 residues. V lost 0 bases and J lost 4, with 10 bases in between. In DNA form, the CDR3 reads TGCGCCAGCAGCTTGGCCTCGGGGGGCACTGAAGCTTTCTTT. Translation: CASSLASGGTEAFF.

V gene TRBV28 combines with J gene TRBJ2-7, with 10 nucleotides matching TRBD1. The CDR3 is 15 amino acids. Germline V CDR1 and CDR2: MDHEN, SYDVKM. V lost 8 bases to trimming and J lost 4 bases; unmatched junction nucleotides: 11. DNA of the CDR3: TGTGCCAGCCTTAGACCGGGGACAGGGGTTTACGAGCAGTACTTC. Translation gives CASLRPGTGVYEQYF. The variable domain in full, completed from reference TRBV28 and TRBJ2-7, reads DVKVTQSSRYLVKRTGEKVFLECVQDMDHENMFWYRQDPGLGLRLIYFSYDVKMKEKGDIPEGYSVSREKKERFSLILESASTNQTSMYLCASLRPGTGVYEQYFGPGTRLTVT.

The chain links TRBV2 to TRBJ2-2, with 7 nucleotides matching TRBD1. Germline V lookup: CDR1 SNHLY, CDR2 FYNNEI. The CDR3 has 15 amino acids. V shed 4 bases and J 6 bases; nucleotides not matched to a gene: 8. CDR3 loop: CASSAFGTAPGELFF. The CDR3, as DNA: TGTGCCAGCAGTGCTTTCGGGACAGCCCCCGGGGAGCTGTTTTTT.

This clone was recorded a few times. The rearrangement uses TRBV5-4 and TRBJ1-6; 9 nucleotides agree with TRBD1. V lost 4 bases and J lost 9; bases outside the gene matches: 5. Looked up from germline, CDR1 is SGHNT and CDR2 is YYREEE (reference sequence). CDR3 length equals 14 residues. The DNA for the CDR3 is TGTGCCAGCAGCATCGGGACAGGGATTTCACCCCTCCACTTT. Amino acids: CASSIGTGISPLHF. Supplemented by reference TRBV5-4 and TRBJ1-6, the full variable domain reads ETGVTQSPTHLIKTRGQQVTLRCSSQSGHNTVSWYQQALGQGPQFIFQYYREEENGRGNFPPRFSGLQFPNYSSELNVNALELDDSALYLCASSIGTGISPLHFGNGTRLTVT.

The gene calls are TRBV24-1 and TRBJ1-1, with D tentatively TRBD1 (6 bases). From germline, CDR1 is KGHDR and CDR2 SFDVKD. V was shortened by 5 bases and J by 4 bases, with 10 bases between the two germline ends. The CDR3 extends over 13 amino acids. In nucleotides, the CDR3 is TGTGCCACCAGTGGACAGGCTGGCACTGAAGCTTTCTTT. Translated, it gives CATSGQAGTEAFF.

The gene calls are TRBV5-6 and TRBJ2-2, with a weak D call TRBD2 (5 bases). Deletions cut 0 bases from V and 1 base from J, with 13 bases between. The germline CDR1 and CDR2 sequences are SGHDT and YYEEEE. The CDR3 totals 17 residues. CDR3 region: CASSLAGGPLNTGELFF. The DNA for the CDR3 is TGTGCCAGCAGCTTGGCCGGAGGACCGCTGAACACCGGGGAGCTGTTTTTT.

The chain couples TRBV15 to TRBJ1-2; D is unclear. CDR1 is LNHNV, CDR2 YYDKDF, per germline (reference sequence). The CDR3 contains 16 residues. Trimming left V 5 bases short and J 2 bases short, with 18 bases between. Here the CDR3 DNA reads TGTGCCACCAGCCCCATGGTACAGAGATCCAACTATGGCTACACCTTC. Its protein product is CATSPMVQRSNYGYTF. The full variable domain, in which reference TRBV15 and TRBJ1-2 provide the parts outside the CDR3, is DAMVIQNPRYQVTQFGKPVTLSCSQTLNHNVMYWYQQKSSQAPKLLFHYYDKDFNNEADTPDNFQSRRPNTSFCFLDIRSPGLGDTAMYLCATSPMVQRSNYGYTFGSGTRLTVV.

The V call is TRBV11-2, the J call TRBJ2-2; the match to TRBD1 covers 11 bases. CDR3 length equals 15 residues. Germline CDR1 reads SGHAT; CDR2 reads FQNNGV. Trimming cost V 5 bases and J 6 bases; bases outside gene matches: 5. CDR3 nucleotides: TGTGCCAGCAGCCGGACAGGGGGCAAGTCCGGGGAGCTGTTTTTT. Its protein product is CASSRTGGKSGELFF.

This sequence joins TRBV2 and TRBJ1-1; D uncertain. Trimming shortened V by 9 bases and J by 0 bases, and 11 bases separated the two germline ends. Germline values: CDR1 SNHLY, CDR2 FYNNEI. The CDR3 is 13 residues long. The CDR3 reads CASEQNLNTEAFF. In nucleotides, the CDR3 is TGTGCCAGTGAACAGAATTTGAACACTGAAGCTTTCTTT.

This chain uses TRBV7-9 with TRBJ1-1, with D uncertain. Germline CDR1 and CDR2: SEHNR and FQNEAQ (reference sequence). The CDR3 sequence is 12 residues long. The V end lost 3 bases, the J end lost 6 bases, and 8 bases lay between the germline ends. The CDR3 DNA sequence: TGTGCCAGCAGCTTGGCGGCCCCTGAAGCTTTCTTT. It yields the protein CASSLAAPEAFF.

The V gene is TRBV6-5, the J gene TRBJ2-1; D possibly corresponds to TRBD2 (7 bases). V was pared by 3 bases and J by 7 bases, with 13 bases between. The germline gives CDR1 MNHEY, CDR2 SVGAGI. The CDR3 consists of 14 residues. The CDR3 DNA reads as TGTGCCAGCAGTTATACCCGGGGGGCAAATGAGCAGTTCTTC. Translated: CASSYTRGANEQFF.

This clone was seen only a few times. The chain is built from TRBV5-4 and TRBJ1-2, with D possibly being TRBD1 (6 bases). This CDR3 region has 13 residues. Trimming left V 2 bases short and J 8 bases short, with 13 bases between. The germline gives CDR1 SGHNT, CDR2 YYREEE (reference sequence). For the CDR3, the DNA is TGTGCCAGCAGCTTTTTTAACAGGGACGGCTACACCTTC. It specifies CASSFFNRDGYTF.

The V and J genes are TRBV7-6 and TRBJ2-5; maybe TRBD1 (5 bases). Trimming pared 5 bases from V and 5 bases from J, leaving 18 bases between. CDR3 size: 15 residues. Germline values: CDR1 SGHVS, CDR2 FNYEAQ. DNA of the CDR3: TGTGCCAGCAGCCCCCGCCGACAGTCCGGGGAGACCCAGTACTTC. Translation: CASSPRRQSGETQYF.

The CDR3 is CATALPGGGTDTQYF. The CDR3 DNA reads TGTGCCACCGCGCTACCGGGAGGGGGCACAGATACGCAGTATTTT. V is TRBV28 and J is TRBJ2-3; 8 bases match TRBD2. The CDR3 has 15 residues. Germline values: CDR1 MDHEN, CDR2 SYDVKM. Trimming at V came to 10 bases and at J to 1 base, leaving 10 bases not matched to a gene.

The V and J genes are TRBV7-4 and TRBJ2-7; 8 bases are a match to TRBD1. This CDR3 spans 16 amino acids. Germline V gives CDR1 SGHVT, CDR2 SQSDAQ. After removal of 5 bases from V and 5 bases from J, the junction contained 14 bases not matched to a gene. CDR3 DNA: TGTGCCAGCAGCGCCCCAGGGACAGGACTTATCCACGAGCAGTACTTC. The encoded protein is CASSAPGTGLIHEQYF. Complete variable domain (other parts from reference TRBV7-4 and TRBJ2-7): GAGVSQSPRYKVAKRGRDVALRCDSISGHVTLYWYRQTLGQGSEVLTYSQSDAQRDKSGRPSGRFSAERPERSVSTLKIQRTEQGDSAVYLCASSAPGTGLIHEQYFGPGTRLTVT.

The chain is built from TRBV7-9 and TRBJ1-5, with 7 bases lining up with TRBD1. V dropped 1 base and J dropped 2; count of bases not matched to a gene: 2. This CDR3 spans 15 amino acids. In germline, CDR1 is SEHNR, CDR2 FQNEAQ (reference sequence). For the CDR3, the DNA is TGTGCCAGCAGCTTAGAGGGGACAGGCAATCAGCCCCAGCATTTT. This sequence encodes CASSLEGTGNQPQHF.